This T cell receptor beta chain derives from a study of T cell repertoires in cytomegalovirus infection. Study background: Matching HLA type and CMV infection were both indicated by public TCR beta signatures. Study findings and constraints: Pooled public TCR beta family frequency picked out CMV carriers with the relevant HLA. Dominating the ex vivo response were HLA-C-restricted CMV-specific TCR beta clonotypes.

Per germline, CDR1 MDHEN and CDR2 SYDVKM. V trimming: 7 bases; J trimming: 4 bases; junction bases outside the gene matches: 13. The length of the CDR3 is 15 residues. This clonotype was seen more than once but under ten times. Its target is not known. TCRdb reprocessed the reads via MiXCR and lists one record per CDR3 protein. The profile shows 300,000 to 400,000 distinct CDR3 sequences, almost 30% of them singletons. The clonotype comes from a human donor in good health (CMV status not recorded). Some clones in this sample may be carry-over from other donors' samples. The sample in question was cultured PBMCs, obtained from culture after CMV antigen stimulation. The chain joins TRBV28 to TRBJ2-7; 7 bases are a match to TRBD1. The CDR3 DNA is TGTGCCAGCAACACCGCAGCACAGGGGAAATACGAGCAGTACTTC. It codes for CASNTAAQGKYEQYF.